The sequence of this TCR beta chain was determined in a study of shared T cell receptors in the human thymus. The repertoire was sequenced with immunoSEQ multiplex PCR; TCRdb's copy has only in-frame clones and lacks some. Of 500,000 to 850,000 clones listed, more than 75% are singletons. Germline CDR1 is SGHDT and CDR2 is YYEEEE. The ends were cut back, 0 bases at V and 6 bases at J, with 9 bases in the middle. This CDR3 comprises 13 residues. These data also formed part of another study, on human thymus T cells. As that report states: Healthy Finnish infants undergoing corrective surgery for congenital heart defects were used as donors. Resections removed during corrective heart surgery provided the thymus tissue used.

The sequence derives from a boy under two years old with a congenital heart defect. The chain joins TRBV5-6 to TRBJ1-2; D possibly corresponds to TRBD1 (5 bases). The sequenced sample was thymocytes. The DNA of the CDR3 is TGTGCCAGCAGCTTGGCCAGGGTTCATGGCTACACCTTC. It codes for CASSLARVHGYTF.